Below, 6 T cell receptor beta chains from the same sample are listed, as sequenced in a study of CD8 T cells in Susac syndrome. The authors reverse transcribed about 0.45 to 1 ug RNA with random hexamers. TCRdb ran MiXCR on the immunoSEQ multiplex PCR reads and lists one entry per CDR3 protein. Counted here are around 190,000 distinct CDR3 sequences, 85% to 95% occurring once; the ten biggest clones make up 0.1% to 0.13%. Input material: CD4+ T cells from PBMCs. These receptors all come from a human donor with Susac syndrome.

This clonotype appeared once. CDR3 DNA sequence: TGTGCCACCAGCAGAGATAGGGGGACAACCTACGAGCAGTACTTC. This sequence encodes CATSRDRGTTYEQYF. V usage is TRBV15 and J usage is TRBJ2-7, with D perhaps matching TRBD1 (6 bases). Germline lookup yields CDR1 LNHNV and CDR2 YYDKDF (reference sequence). The V gene lost 0 bases and the J gene lost 2 bases, with 11 bases spanning the gap. The CDR3 is made up of 15 amino acids. Full variable domain (outside the CDR3, taken from reference TRBV15 and TRBJ2-7): DAMVIQNPRYQVTQFGKPVTLSCSQTLNHNVMYWYQQKSSQAPKLLFHYYDKDFNNEADTPDNFQSRRPNTSFCFLDIRSPGLGDTAMYLCATSRDRGTTYEQYFGPGTRLTVT.

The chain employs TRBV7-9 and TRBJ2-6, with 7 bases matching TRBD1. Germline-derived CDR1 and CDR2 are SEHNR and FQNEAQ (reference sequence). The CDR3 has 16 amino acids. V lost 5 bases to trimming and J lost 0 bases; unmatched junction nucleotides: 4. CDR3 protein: CASSIDRDSGANVLTF. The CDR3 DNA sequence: TGTGCCAGCAGCATCGACAGGGACTCTGGGGCCAACGTCCTGACTTTC.

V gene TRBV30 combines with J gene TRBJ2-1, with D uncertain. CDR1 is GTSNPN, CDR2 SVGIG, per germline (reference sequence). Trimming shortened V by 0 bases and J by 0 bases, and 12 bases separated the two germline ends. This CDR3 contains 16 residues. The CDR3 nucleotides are TGTGCCTGGAGTGTCGGTGCGGCTAGCTCCTACAATGAGCAGTTCTTC. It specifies CAWSVGAASSYNEQFF.

CDR3 sequence reads: CASSYTGGGYGYTF. The DNA of the CDR3 is TGTGCCAGCAGCTACACAGGGGGCGGCTATGGCTACACCTTC. The chain has TRBV9 and TRBJ1-2, with TRBD1 matching 9 bases. V shed 4 bases, J shed 4 bases, and the junction held 5 bases outside the gene matches. Germline V lookup: CDR1 SGDLS, CDR2 YYNGEE. CDR3 length: 14 residues.

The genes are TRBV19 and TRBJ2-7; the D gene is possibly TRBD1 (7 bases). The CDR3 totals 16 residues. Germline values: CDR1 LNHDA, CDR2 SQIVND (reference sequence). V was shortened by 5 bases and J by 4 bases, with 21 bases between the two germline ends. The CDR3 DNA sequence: TGTGCCAGTAGTCGACCAGGGGGGATTGTCGTATACGAGCAGTACTTC. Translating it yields CASSRPGGIVVYEQYF.

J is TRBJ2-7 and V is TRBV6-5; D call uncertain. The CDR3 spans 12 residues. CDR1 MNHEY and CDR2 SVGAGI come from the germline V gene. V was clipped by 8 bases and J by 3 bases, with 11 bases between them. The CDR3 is CASLDPRYEQYF. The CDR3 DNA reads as TGTGCCAGCCTCGACCCCCGCTACGAGCAGTACTTC.